The 26 T cell receptor beta chains given below trace back to one sample, sequenced in a study of T cell responses to AZD1222 COVID-19 vaccine. The method was immunoSEQ multiplex PCR; TCRdb's version includes in-frame clones alone and lacks a portion of them. The repertoire has some 120,000 clones, about 88% of them found once; the top ten carry 6% to 8%. The sample was peripheral blood, taken on day 0 of AZD1222 vaccination. The receptors originated from an adult in good health.

The CDR3 DNA reads TGTGCCAGCAGCGTATATGAGCGGGGAGGTGGTGAGCAGTTCTTC. This codes for CASSVYERGGGEQFF. V and J are TRBV9 and TRBJ2-1; TRBD2 agrees at 7 bases. In germline, CDR1 is SGDLS, CDR2 YYNGEE. After removal of 1 base from V and 9 bases from J, the junction contained 10 bases not matched to a gene. CDR3 length: 15 amino acids.

The rearrangement links TRBV21-1 to TRBJ2-1; the table calls TRBD2, which could not be checked here. TRBV21-1 has pseudogene status. The CDR3 sequence is 18 residues long. The CDR3 spells CASSKNKGLAGGPNEQFF. In DNA, the CDR3 is TGTGCCAGCAGCAAAAATAAAGGACTAGCGGGGGGGCCCAATGAGCAGTTCTTC.

The gene calls are TRBV4-1 and TRBJ1-5; D remains ambiguous. The CDR3 length is 13 residues. Per germline, CDR1 MGHRA and CDR2 YSYEKL. Trimming took off 3 bases at V and 4 bases at J, with 7 bases between the two ends. CDR3 coding DNA: TGCGCCAGCAGCCAGAACCAAAATCAGCCCCAGCATTTT. It yields the protein CASSQNQNQPQHF.

This clone showed up just once. J is TRBJ2-7 and V is TRBV7-9; 8 positions agree with TRBD1. Trimming removed 4 bases from V and 7 bases from J; junction bases left unmatched: 9. Germline V gene lookup returns CDR1 SEHNR and CDR2 FQNEAQ (reference sequence). The CDR3 is made up of 14 amino acids. The chain's CDR3 is CASSSPEQGVEQYF. The DNA for the CDR3 is TGTGCCAGCAGCTCCCCGGAACAGGGGGTGGAGCAGTACTTC. Together with reference TRBV7-9 and TRBJ2-7, the CDR3 gives the full variable domain: DTGVSQNPRHKITKRGQNVTFRCDPISEHNRLYWYRQTLGQGPEFLTYFQNEAQLEKSRLLSDRFSAERPKGSFSTLEIQRTEQGDSAMYLCASSSPEQGVEQYFGPGTRLTVT.

This rearrangement joins TRBV7-9 to TRBJ2-7, with TRBD2 identical over 7 bases. V gave up 1 base and J gave up 3 bases; unmatched junction bases: 12. This CDR3 has 17 amino acids. CDR1 is SEHNR and CDR2 is FQNEAQ in the germline V gene (reference sequence). The CDR3 loop is CASSLVGPGTTDYEQYF. For the CDR3, the DNA is TGTGCCAGCAGCTTAGTGGGTCCCGGGACTACTGACTACGAGCAGTACTTC.

The V gene is TRBV6-5, the J gene TRBJ1-6; D may be TRBD1 (6 bases). The CDR3 has 14 residues. The V gene lost 6 bases and the J gene lost 9 bases, with 15 bases spanning the gap. Looked up from germline, CDR1 is MNHEY and CDR2 is SVGAGI. As DNA, the CDR3 is TGTGCCAGCAGAGGACAGTTTAGTGGTTCACCCCTCCACTTT. The encoded protein is CASRGQFSGSPLHF.

This clone has only a few counts. This chain links TRBV11-2 with TRBJ2-3, with TRBD1 as a possible D gene (6 bases). V shed 4 bases and J shed 0 bases, with 11 bases lying between them. The CDR3 consists of 15 residues. The germline V gene has CDR1 SGHAT and CDR2 FQNNGV. The CDR3 loop is CASSYRTDSTDTQYF. For the CDR3, the DNA is TGTGCCAGCAGCTATCGGACAGACAGCACAGATACGCAGTATTTT.

The V gene is TRBV10-1, the J gene TRBJ1-6, with D perhaps TRBD1 (6 bases). V shed 10 bases and J shed 11 bases, with 30 bases lying between them. CDR1 and CDR2 from the germline V gene are WNHNN and SYGVQD (reference sequence). CDR3 length equals 17 residues. Here the CDR3 DNA reads TGCGCCAAACTCCGAAGATACGACAGGTCGAGTGATCCACCCCTCCACTTT. Translation: CAKLRRYDRSSDPPLHF.

The chain uses TRBV19 and TRBJ1-1; perhaps TRBD1 as D (6 bases). The germline V gene has CDR1 LNHDA and CDR2 SQIVND (reference sequence). This CDR3 region has 16 residues. The V gene lost 6 bases and the J gene lost 4 bases, with 21 bases spanning the gap. The CDR3 reads CASRGRFAEGGTEAFF. CDR3 bases: TGTGCCAGTAGAGGTAGGTTCGCGGAGGGGGGCACTGAAGCTTTCTTT.

This chain connects TRBV14 to TRBJ2-3, with TRBD1 matching 10 bases. Germline CDR1 is SGHDN and CDR2 is FVKESK. The CDR3 loop spans 16 amino acids. V was clipped by 3 bases and J by 4 bases; unmatched bases: 7. The CDR3 spells CASSQGSGQGADTQYF. The CDR3 coding sequence is TGTGCCAGCAGCCAGGGCAGTGGACAGGGGGCAGATACGCAGTATTTT.

The chain is built from TRBV18 and TRBJ2-7, with a tentative D call TRBD2 (6 bases). CDR1 is KGHSH and CDR2 is LQKENI in the germline V gene. The germline V and J ends were trimmed by 6 bases and 7 bases, with 22 bases remaining between them. This CDR3 comprises 15 residues. CDR3 sequence (DNA): TGTGCCAGCTCTCAACTGGACACCTTGGAGGGGGAGCAGTACTTC. This codes for CASSQLDTLEGEQYF. Together with reference TRBV18 and TRBJ2-7, the CDR3 gives the full variable domain: NAGVMQNPRHLVRRRGQEARLRCSPMKGHSHVYWYRQLPEEGLKFMVYLQKENIIDESGMPKERFSAEFPKEGPSILRIQQVVRGDSAAYFCASSQLDTLEGEQYFGPGTRLTVT.

This rearrangement joins TRBV27 to TRBJ2-3; unclear D gene. The CDR3 contains 12 residues. Trimming stripped 3 bases from V and 5 bases from J, with 6 bases between. Germline V gene lookup returns CDR1 MNHEY and CDR2 SMNVEV (reference sequence). CDR3: CASSFSGDTQYF. Written as DNA, the CDR3 is TGTGCCAGCAGTTTCAGTGGAGATACGCAGTATTTT.

The chain uses TRBV11-2 and TRBJ2-1; tentatively, D is TRBD2 (6 bases). Germline loops: CDR1 SGHAT, CDR2 FQNNGV. V lost 8 bases and J 4 bases, leaving 18 bases between the germline ends. The CDR3 length is 15 residues. The CDR3: CASLLGSGNYNEQFF. The CDR3 DNA follows: TGTGCCAGCCTCTTGGGTAGCGGAAATTACAATGAGCAGTTCTTC.

The chain carries TRBV6-5 and TRBJ1-2; D ambiguous. The CDR3 covers 14 residues. V was trimmed by 2 bases and J by 8 bases, leaving 15 bases between them. Germline CDR1 reads MNHEY; CDR2 reads SVGAGI. This CDR3 reads CASSYPGEPRGYTF. Written as DNA, the CDR3 is TGTGCCAGCAGTTACCCCGGCGAACCGAGAGGCTACACCTTC.

V is TRBV7-9 and J is TRBJ1-3; weak D call: TRBD1 (5 bases). This CDR3 is 15 amino acids long. Germline CDR1 and CDR2: SEHNR and FQNEAQ (reference sequence). The V end was cut by 2 bases, the J end by 4 bases, with 12 bases between. The CDR3 nucleotides are TGTGCCAGCAGCTTACCTGGCAGGGCCGGAAACACCATATATTTT. Translating it yields CASSLPGRAGNTIYF. Full variable domain (missing parts from reference TRBV7-9 and TRBJ1-3): DTGVSQNPRHKITKRGQNVTFRCDPISEHNRLYWYRQTLGQGPEFLTYFQNEAQLEKSRLLSDRFSAERPKGSFSTLEIQRTEQGDSAMYLCASSLPGRAGNTIYFGEGSWLTVV.

V and J are TRBV7-9 and TRBJ1-5; 9 nucleotides align to TRBD1. Germline trimming cut 1 base from V and 5 bases from J; bases unmatched to any gene: 9. CDR3 length: 17 amino acids. CDR1 and CDR2 (germline): SEHNR, FQNEAQ (reference sequence). DNA of the CDR3: TGTGCCAGCAGCTTAGAAGTGGGGGGACAGGGAGATCAGCCCCAGCATTTT. Translation gives CASSLEVGGQGDQPQHF.

J is TRBJ2-1 and V is TRBV2; 9 bases align to TRBD1. The germline CDR1 and CDR2 sequences are SNHLY and FYNNEI. V trimming: 5 bases; J trimming: 4 bases; junction bases outside the gene matches: 6. The CDR3 length is 15 residues. The CDR3 coding sequence is TGTGCCAGCAGTCCCGACAGGGGGTTTTACAATGAGCAGTTCTTC. It translates to CASSPDRGFYNEQFF.

V is TRBV12-3 or TRBV12-4 and J is TRBJ1-4; D gene unclear. V was cut by 2 bases and J by 5 bases, with 0 bases left in between. The CDR3 covers 11 residues. CDR3 sequence: CASSLNEKLFF. Written as DNA, the CDR3 is TGTGCCAGCAGTTTAAATGAAAAACTGTTTTTT.

This clone was recorded once. The chain has TRBV12-3 or TRBV12-4 and TRBJ1-5; D is uncertain. The CDR3 extends over 13 amino acids. The V end was cut by 5 bases, the J end by 10 bases, with 15 bases between. The CDR3 nucleotides read TGTGCCAGCAGTAGCCCCTCGGGGAGCCCCCAGCATTTT. It yields the protein CASSSPSGSPQHF.

This rearrangement joins TRBV27 to TRBJ1-6, with no clear D. The V gene lost 6 bases and the J gene lost 9 bases, with 15 bases spanning the gap. Looked up from germline, CDR1 is MNHEY and CDR2 is SMNVEV (reference sequence). This CDR3 has 14 amino acids. The CDR3 loop is CASRVKEWVSPLHF. The CDR3 coding sequence is TGTGCCAGCAGGGTAAAGGAGTGGGTTTCACCCCTCCACTTT.

DNA for the CDR3: TGTGCCAGCAGCTTAACCCCAGAGCAGCCCATATATTTT. It yields the protein CASSLTPEQPIYF. The chain employs TRBV7-3 and TRBJ1-3, with D unclear. Germline V gene lookup returns CDR1 SGHTA and CDR2 FQGTGA. This CDR3 comprises 13 residues. V gave up 0 bases and J gave up 11 bases, with 11 bases separating them.

This clone was seen only once. The chain employs TRBV11-3 and TRBJ2-7; D is perhaps TRBD2 (5 bases). Germline V gene sequence: CDR1 SGHNT, CDR2 YENEEA. The CDR3 runs 17 residues. The V gene lost 2 bases and the J gene lost 6 bases, with 23 bases spanning the gap. CDR3 sequence (DNA): TGTGCCAGCAGCTTAACGGGCCTAGCCGGGGTCTCGGGCGAGCAGTACTTC. Translated, it gives CASSLTGLAGVSGEQYF.

CDR3 region: CATSALGGHRQETQYF. The CDR3 DNA follows: TGTGCCACCAGTGCTCTGGGAGGGCATCGACAAGAGACCCAGTACTTC. The J gene is TRBJ2-5, the V gene TRBV24-1, with TRBD2 identical over 7 bases. The V and J ends lost 5 bases and 2 bases, in that order; junction bases with no gene match: 10. The CDR3 totals 16 residues. Germline V gene lookup returns CDR1 KGHDR and CDR2 SFDVKD.

The chain links TRBV20-1 to TRBJ2-3; D is undetermined. The CDR3 sequence is 11 residues long. V dropped 6 bases and J dropped 8 bases, with 12 bases sitting between them. Germline V gives CDR1 DFQATT, CDR2 SNEGSKA (reference sequence). This CDR3 reads CSAIPWGTQYF. CDR3 in DNA: TGCAGTGCGATCCCTTGGGGTACGCAGTATTTT.

The rearrangement joins TRBV7-3 to TRBJ2-2; TRBD2 agrees at 9 bases. The CDR3 has 16 amino acids. Germline V gene data show CDR1 as SGHTA and CDR2 as FQGTGA. V lost 4 bases, J lost 1 base, and 4 bases stayed unmatched. Here the CDR3 DNA reads TGTGCCAGCAGCTGGGGACTAGCAGGGAACACCGGGGAGCTGTTTTTT. Translation: CASSWGLAGNTGELFF.

The J gene is TRBJ2-6, the V gene TRBV5-1, with D perhaps TRBD1 (6 bases). CDR3 length: 17 amino acids. From germline, CDR1 is SGHRS and CDR2 YFSETQ. V was trimmed by 4 bases and J by 2 bases, leaving 16 bases between them. The CDR3 DNA follows: TGCGCCAGCAGCACAAAGGGGGAATTGGCTGGGGCCAACGTCCTGACTTTC. This translates into CASSTKGELAGANVLTF.